Below are 21 T cell receptor beta chains sequenced from a single sample in a study of blood T cell repertoires in COVID-19. This table comes from immunoSEQ multiplex PCR, and its TCRdb copy is limited to in-frame clones, with some not included. The sample consists of under 200,000 clones, around 92% of them appearing once. The sample consisted of PBMCs or T cells enriched from blood (not recorded which). The receptors here all came from a woman between 18 and 30 years old who had recovered from COVID-19.

The chain uses TRBV6-1 and TRBJ1-6; D is undetermined. CDR1 and CDR2 (germline): MNHNS, SASEGT. With 1 base removed from V and 6 bases from J, the gap between germline ends came to 22 bases. This CDR3 is built from 19 residues. CDR3 in amino acids: CASSEVFDTLLKINSPLHF. CDR3 sequence (DNA): TGTGCCAGCAGTGAAGTATTCGACACGCTATTAAAAATTAATTCACCCCTCCACTTT.

The gene calls are TRBV6-5 and TRBJ1-2; D might be TRBD1 (5 bases). CDR1 is MNHEY, CDR2 SVGAGI, per germline. V lost 2 bases, J lost 7 bases, and 11 bases lay in between. The CDR3 has 13 amino acids. This chain's CDR3 is CASSYEGVGGYTF. The CDR3, as DNA: TGTGCCAGCAGTTACGAAGGGGTTGGTGGCTACACCTTC.

V is TRBV30 and J is TRBJ1-5; D not certain. The length of the CDR3 is 13 residues. V was clipped by 1 base and J by 5 bases, with 9 bases between them. The V gene's germline CDR1 is GTSNPN and CDR2 SVGIG (reference sequence). The CDR3 DNA reads as TGTGCCTGGAGTGAACAGCAGGATCAGCCCCAGCATTTT. Translation: CAWSEQQDQPQHF.

The chain uses TRBV19 and TRBJ2-1, with 8 positions matching TRBD2. The CDR3 contains 14 residues. Losses at the gene ends were 5 bases for V and 4 bases for J; bases not matched to a gene: 4. The germline CDR1 and CDR2 sequences are LNHDA and SQIVND (reference sequence). The CDR3 DNA reads as TGTGCCAGTAGTTTTAGCGGGGTTTACAATGAGCAGTTCTTC. Encoded protein: CASSFSGVYNEQFF.

There are a few counts of this clone. This chain uses TRBV3-1 (or the pseudogene TRBV3-2) with TRBJ1-6, with D tentatively TRBD1 (5 bases). CDR1 LGHDT and CDR2 YNNKEL come from the germline V gene (reference sequence). V shed 2 bases and J shed 9 bases, with 17 bases lying between them. CDR3 length equals 16 residues. The CDR3 reads CASSQYRTKLGSPLHF. DNA for the CDR3: TGTGCCAGCAGCCAATATCGGACAAAGCTCGGTTCACCCCTCCACTTT.

This chain uses TRBV5-1 with TRBJ1-1, with a possible D match to TRBD1 (6 bases). The V and J ends lost 2 bases and 6 bases respectively, with 14 bases between them. Germline CDR1 is SGHRS and CDR2 is YFSETQ. This CDR3 has 14 amino acids. The CDR3 DNA sequence: TGCGCCAGCAGCTTTACCAGGGGACGCGCTGAAGCTTTCTTT. Translating it yields CASSFTRGRAEAFF.

The rearrangement links TRBV19 to TRBJ2-3, with 13 bases matching TRBD2. The germline V gene has CDR1 LNHDA and CDR2 SQIVND (reference sequence). The CDR3 spans 17 residues. The V gene end was trimmed by 6 bases and the J gene end by 2 bases; junction bases not matched to a gene: 8. The CDR3 sequence: CASRGLAGAFITDTQYF. CDR3 nucleotides: TGTGCCAGTAGAGGACTAGCGGGGGCTTTCATCACAGATACGCAGTATTTT.

The chain carries TRBV4-1 and TRBJ2-7, with TRBD2 identical over 8 bases. V gave up 2 bases and J gave up 4 bases; unmatched junction bases: 4. The CDR3 covers 14 residues. Looked up from germline, CDR1 is MGHRA and CDR2 is YSYEKL. The CDR3 loop is CASSQSERGYEQYF. The CDR3 DNA sequence: TGCGCCAGCAGCCAATCTGAGCGGGGGTACGAGCAGTACTTC.

The sample holds a few counts of this clone. The V call is TRBV5-1, the J call TRBJ2-1; the match to TRBD1 covers 11 bases. CDR1 and CDR2 from the germline V gene are SGHRS and YFSETQ. This CDR3 is built from 19 residues. V lost 6 bases and J lost 3; bases outside the gene matches: 17. The CDR3, as DNA: TGCGCCAGCAACAGAATAGGACAGGGGGCTCGAGATTACTACAATGAGCAGTTCTTC. Its translation: CASNRIGQGARDYYNEQFF.

The V and J genes are TRBV11-2 and TRBJ2-2, with 8 bases lining up with TRBD2. This CDR3 has 15 residues. J gave up 2 bases and V 4 bases, and 3 bases lay outside the gene matches. Germline values: CDR1 SGHAT, CDR2 FQNNGV. The CDR3 region is CASSSGTRNTGELFF. The CDR3 coding sequence is TGTGCCAGCAGCTCCGGGACTAGAAACACCGGGGAGCTGTTTTTT.

The chain couples TRBV9 to TRBJ2-1, with 14 nucleotides matching TRBD2. Trimming removed 4 bases from V and 10 bases from J; junction bases left unmatched: 4. This CDR3 has 14 residues. The V gene's germline CDR1 is SGDLS and CDR2 YYNGEE. As DNA, the CDR3 is TGTGCCAGCAGCCAGACTAGCGGGGGGGCCGAGCAGTTCTTC. Amino acids: CASSQTSGGAEQFF.

V is TRBV13 and J is TRBJ2-7; D not resolved. Trimming took 1 base from V and 6 from J, leaving 10 bases between them. Per germline, CDR1 PRHDT and CDR2 FYEKMQ (reference sequence). The CDR3 consists of 13 residues. The DNA of the CDR3 is TGTGCCAGCAGCTTAGTTCTTGCGGTCGAGCAGTACTTC. Encoded protein: CASSLVLAVEQYF.

The rearrangement joins TRBV19 to TRBJ1-4; D not resolved. The ends were cut back, 3 bases at V and 8 bases at J, with 16 bases in the middle. The CDR3 is 15 amino acids. From germline, CDR1 is LNHDA and CDR2 SQIVND (reference sequence). DNA for the CDR3: TGTGCCAGTAGTATCGGACGGCTGGGAGGGGAAAAACTGTTTTTT. It translates to CASSIGRLGGEKLFF. The full variable domain, rest sourced from reference TRBV19 and TRBJ1-4, is DGGITQSPKYLFRKEGQNVTLSCEQNLNHDAMYWYRQDPGQGLRLIYYSQIVNDFQKGDIAEGYSVSREKKESFPLTVTSAQKNPTAFYLCASSIGRLGGEKLFFGSGTQLSVL.

The J gene is TRBJ2-5, the V gene TRBV11-2; 11 bases align to TRBD2. Germline V gives CDR1 SGHAT, CDR2 FQNNGV. J lost 2 bases, V lost 5 bases, and 4 bases had no gene match. The CDR3 has 15 residues. CDR3 nucleotide sequence: TGTGCCAGCAGCCCTAGGACTAGCGGGCAAGAGACCCAGTACTTC. It specifies CASSPRTSGQETQYF.

V usage is TRBV10-3 and J usage is TRBJ2-7; TRBD1 is a possible D gene (6 bases). The ends were cut back, 8 bases at V and 2 bases at J, with 16 bases in the middle. The CDR3 is 14 amino acids. Germline lookup yields CDR1 ENHRY and CDR2 SYGVKD. This CDR3 is CAIAKGEQAYEQYF. CDR3 DNA sequence: TGTGCCATCGCAAAGGGGGAGCAAGCCTACGAGCAGTACTTC.

CDR3 in amino acids: CATSRDPRQERDSNQPQHF. The CDR3 nucleotides read TGTGCCACCAGCAGAGATCCAAGACAGGAGAGGGATAGCAATCAGCCCCAGCATTTT. The chain carries TRBV15 and TRBJ1-5, with a tentative D call TRBD1 (6 bases). Germline V gives CDR1 LNHNV, CDR2 YYDKDF (reference sequence). The CDR3 spans 19 residues. The ends were cut back, 0 bases at V and 0 bases at J, with 18 bases in the middle.

V and J are TRBV25-1 and TRBJ2-2; the match to TRBD1 covers 8 bases. Per the germline V gene, CDR1 is MGHDK and CDR2 is SYGVNS. V was clipped by 8 bases and J by 4 bases; unmatched bases: 3. The CDR3 extends over 13 amino acids. The CDR3 here is CASGTGGTGELFF. The CDR3 DNA reads TGTGCCAGCGGGACAGGCGGCACCGGGGAGCTGTTTTTT.

The rearrangement joins TRBV19 to TRBJ2-7, with D tentatively TRBD1 (5 bases). Germline-derived CDR1 and CDR2 are LNHDA and SQIVND (reference sequence). This CDR3 has 13 residues. Trimming took 5 bases from V and 3 from J, leaving 11 bases between them. Here the CDR3 DNA reads TGTGCCAGTAGTCTCGACAGAAACTACGAGCAGTACTTC. Its protein product is CASSLDRNYEQYF.

Regarding this clone: Within the sample, other DNA sequences also encode this same CDR3. V usage is TRBV18 and J usage is TRBJ2-5; weak D call: TRBD1 (6 bases). The CDR3 is made up of 15 amino acids. V shed 2 bases and J shed 2 bases, with 12 bases lying between them. Germline V gene lookup returns CDR1 KGHSH and CDR2 LQKENI. The CDR3 DNA reads as TGTGCCAGCTCACCATTGAGACAGGCACAAGAGACCCAGTACTTC. Encoded protein: CASSPLRQAQETQYF.

The rearrangement uses TRBV7-2 and TRBJ2-3; 7 bases are shared with TRBD2. Germline V gene sequence: CDR1 SGHTA, CDR2 FQGNSA. V lost 5 bases and J lost 5; bases outside the gene matches: 10. The CDR3 is 15 amino acids. CDR3 loop: CASSQPSGEGDTQYF. DNA for the CDR3: TGTGCCAGCAGCCAACCGAGCGGGGAGGGAGATACGCAGTATTTT.

The chain joins TRBV4-1 to TRBJ2-6; D might be TRBD1 (6 bases). Germline CDR1 and CDR2: MGHRA and YSYEKL. Trimming cost V 0 bases and J 3 bases, with 18 bases left between them. The CDR3 sequence is 19 residues long. CDR3 in amino acids: CASSQDQFVGANGANVLTF. The CDR3 nucleotides are TGCGCCAGCAGCCAAGATCAATTTGTGGGGGCTAATGGGGCCAACGTCCTGACTTTC.